This TCR beta chain appears in the sequencing data of a study of control samples from healthy donors and cancer patients. This table comes from immunoSEQ multiplex PCR, and its TCRdb copy is limited to in-frame clones, with some not included. Of around 30,000 clones in the sample, 86% are singletons; the top ten hold 1.5% to 2%. V was shortened by 3 bases and J by 1 base, with 6 bases between the two germline ends. CDR1 and CDR2 from the germline V gene are GTSNPN and SVGIG (reference sequence). The CDR3 length is 12 residues. The sequence came from a middle-aged woman with lung cancer. Material: PBMCs. The chain is built from TRBV30 and TRBJ1-1; D perhaps matches TRBD1 (5 bases). CDR3 coding DNA: TGTGCCTGGAGCAGGGCGAACACTGAAGCTTTCTTT. This codes for CAWSRANTEAFF.